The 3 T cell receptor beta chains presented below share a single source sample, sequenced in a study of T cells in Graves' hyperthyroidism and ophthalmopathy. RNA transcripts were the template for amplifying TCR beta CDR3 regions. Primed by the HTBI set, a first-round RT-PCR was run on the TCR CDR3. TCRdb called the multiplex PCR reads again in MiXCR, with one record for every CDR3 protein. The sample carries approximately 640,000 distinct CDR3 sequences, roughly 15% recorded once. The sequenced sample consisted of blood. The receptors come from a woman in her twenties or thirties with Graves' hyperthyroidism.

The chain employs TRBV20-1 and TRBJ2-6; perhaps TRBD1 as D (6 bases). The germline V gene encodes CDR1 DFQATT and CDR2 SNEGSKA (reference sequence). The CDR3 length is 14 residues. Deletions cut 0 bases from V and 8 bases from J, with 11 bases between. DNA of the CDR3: TGCAGTGCTAGAGATCCCGGACAGACCAACGTCCTGACTTTC. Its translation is CSARDPGQTNVLTF.

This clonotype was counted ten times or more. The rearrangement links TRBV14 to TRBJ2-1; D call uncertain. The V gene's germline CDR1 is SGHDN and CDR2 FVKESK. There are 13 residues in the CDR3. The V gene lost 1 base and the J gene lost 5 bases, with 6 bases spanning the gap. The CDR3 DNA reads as TGTGCCAGCAGCCAAGGACTGGACAATGAGCAGTTCTTC. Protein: CASSQGLDNEQFF.

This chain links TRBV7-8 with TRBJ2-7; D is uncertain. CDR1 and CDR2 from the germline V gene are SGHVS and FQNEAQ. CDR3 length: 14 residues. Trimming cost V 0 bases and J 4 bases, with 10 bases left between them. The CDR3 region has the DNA TGTGCCAGCAGCTTAGCCTCGCTTATGTACGAGCAGTACTTC. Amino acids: CASSLASLMYEQYF.